This T cell receptor beta chain was documented in a study of cytomegalovirus exposure and HLA in healthy donors. Study at large: Caucasian-associated ancestry cluster membership applied to about 83% of 300 to 450 genotyped donors.

Primers included in the PCR were 60 Vbeta and 13 Jbeta primers. In the authors' workflow: Tens of millions of unique TCR beta chains, around 11 million of them shared, were counted by a later analysis. Method: immunoSEQ multiplex PCR; TCRdb's copy keeps in-frame clones and lacks some. That table furnishes V, J and clone size, whereas the DNA furnished D and trimming. The sample table sets out about 140,000 clones. The junction had 9 bases not matched to a gene; V was cut back by 10 bases and J by 5 bases. This CDR3 has 13 amino acids. CDR1 is SNHLY, CDR2 FYNNEI, per germline. Whole-study results and caveats: A cluster of highly shared sequence variants was likely a sequencing artifact. Previous analysis showed most TCR beta V segments were productive about 90% or about 30% of the time.

A word on this clone: Its antigen is as yet unknown.

This TCR derives from a man aged 40-55 years in good health and CMV-seronegative. The chain recombines TRBV2 with TRBJ1-1; TRBD1 matches 8 bases. The sample comprised PBMCs. The CDR3 reads CAIADREGTEAFF. The CDR3 region has the DNA TGTGCCATCGCGGACAGGGAGGGTACTGAAGCTTTCTTT.